This T cell receptor beta chain comes out of a study of shared clonotypes between healthy human individuals. Only in-frame clones appear in the TCRdb table, and some are missing; sequencing was by immunoSEQ multiplex PCR. The table has fewer than 1.4 million clones, 78% seen once. In regard to this clone: Its antigen remains unknown. A read error is likely here: a far larger clone is one base away.

This CDR3 region has 15 residues. V was clipped by 3 bases and J by 4 bases, with 18 bases between them. CDR1 and CDR2 (germline): SQVTM, ANQGSEA. Study findings and constraints: Estimated clonotype richness was generally higher in naive than memory subsets.

The chain combines TRBV29-1 with TRBJ1-1; maybe TRBD1 (5 bases). Input material: memory CD4+ T cells from PBMCs. Subset reported: CD45RA-negative fraction. This TCR derives from a man between 18 and 35 years old in good health. Some clones in this sample may be carry-over from other donors' samples. Written as DNA, the CDR3 is TGCAGCGTTGACGCAGGGTGGGGGATGAGCACTGAAGCTTTCTTT. Amino acids: CSVDAGWGMSTEAFF.